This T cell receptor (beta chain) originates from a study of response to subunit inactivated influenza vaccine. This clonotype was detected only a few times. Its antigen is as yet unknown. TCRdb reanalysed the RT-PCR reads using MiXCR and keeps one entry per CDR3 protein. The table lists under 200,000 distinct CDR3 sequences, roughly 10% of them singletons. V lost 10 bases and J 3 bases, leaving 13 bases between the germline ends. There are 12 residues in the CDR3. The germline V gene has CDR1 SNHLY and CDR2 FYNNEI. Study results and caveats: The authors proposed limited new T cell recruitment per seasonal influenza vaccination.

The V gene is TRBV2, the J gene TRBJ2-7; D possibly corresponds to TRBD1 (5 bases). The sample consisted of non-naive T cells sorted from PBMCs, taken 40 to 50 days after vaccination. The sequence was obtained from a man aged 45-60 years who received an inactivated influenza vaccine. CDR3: CATRQLGYEQYF. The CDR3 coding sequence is TGTGCCACCCGACAGCTGGGCTACGAGCAGTACTTC.